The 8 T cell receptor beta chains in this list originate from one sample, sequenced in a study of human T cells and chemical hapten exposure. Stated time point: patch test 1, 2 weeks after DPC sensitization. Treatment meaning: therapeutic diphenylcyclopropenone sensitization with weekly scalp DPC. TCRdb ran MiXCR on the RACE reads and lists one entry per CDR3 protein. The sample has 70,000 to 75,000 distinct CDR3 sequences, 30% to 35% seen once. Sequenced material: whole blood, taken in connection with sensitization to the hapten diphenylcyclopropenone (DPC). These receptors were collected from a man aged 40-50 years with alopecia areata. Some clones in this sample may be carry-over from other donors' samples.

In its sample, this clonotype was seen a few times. The CDR3 nucleotides read TGCAGTGCTAGAGCTTTTGGCATAAAGCTGGGCGAGCAGTACTTC. Translated: CSARAFGIKLGEQYF. This rearrangement joins TRBV20-1 to TRBJ2-7; the D is unclear. V gave up 1 base and J gave up 6 bases, with 19 bases separating them. This CDR3 has 15 amino acids. The germline gives CDR1 DFQATT, CDR2 SNEGSKA (reference sequence).

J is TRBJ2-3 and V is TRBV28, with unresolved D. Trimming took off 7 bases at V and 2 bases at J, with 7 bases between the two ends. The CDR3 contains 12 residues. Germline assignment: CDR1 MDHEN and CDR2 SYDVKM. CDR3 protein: CASTSPTDTQYF. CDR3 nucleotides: TGTGCCAGCACCTCCCCCACAGATACGCAGTATTTT.

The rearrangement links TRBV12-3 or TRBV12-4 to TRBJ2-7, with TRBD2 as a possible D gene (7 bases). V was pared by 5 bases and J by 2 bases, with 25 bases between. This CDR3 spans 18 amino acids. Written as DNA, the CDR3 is TGTGCCAGCAGTCCCCGCGGGCGGGGGCTAGGGGCCCCCTACGAGCAGTACTTC. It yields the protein CASSPRGRGLGAPYEQYF.

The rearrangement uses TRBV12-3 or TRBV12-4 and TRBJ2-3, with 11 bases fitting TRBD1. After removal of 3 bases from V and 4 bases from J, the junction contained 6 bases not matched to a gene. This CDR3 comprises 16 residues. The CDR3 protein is CASSFHGQGASDTQYF. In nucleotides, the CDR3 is TGTGCCAGCAGTTTTCATGGACAGGGGGCCTCAGATACGCAGTATTTT.

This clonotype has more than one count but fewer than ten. The CDR3 loop is CASNRRDINTEAFF. In DNA, the CDR3 is TGTGCCAGCAACCGCCGGGACATAAACACTGAAGCTTTCTTT. The rearrangement joins TRBV12-3 or TRBV12-4 to TRBJ1-1; D may be TRBD1 (6 bases). This CDR3 has 14 residues. The V end was cut by 7 bases, the J end by 2 bases, with 14 bases between.

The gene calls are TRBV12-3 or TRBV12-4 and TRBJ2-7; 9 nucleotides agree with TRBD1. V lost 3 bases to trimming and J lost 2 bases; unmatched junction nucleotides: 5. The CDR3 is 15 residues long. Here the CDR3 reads CASSFRGQGPYEQYF. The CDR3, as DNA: TGTGCCAGCAGTTTTAGGGGACAGGGACCCTACGAGCAGTACTTC.

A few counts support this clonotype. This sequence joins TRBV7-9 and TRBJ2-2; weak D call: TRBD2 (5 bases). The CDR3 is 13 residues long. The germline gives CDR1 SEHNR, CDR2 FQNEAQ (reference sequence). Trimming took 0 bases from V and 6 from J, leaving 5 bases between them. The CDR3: CASSLAGAGELFF. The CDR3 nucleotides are TGTGCCAGCAGCTTAGCGGGAGCCGGGGAGCTGTTTTTT.

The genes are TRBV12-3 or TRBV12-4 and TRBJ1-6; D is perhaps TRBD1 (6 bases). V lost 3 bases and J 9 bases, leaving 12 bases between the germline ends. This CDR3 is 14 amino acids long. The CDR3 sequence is CASSFSGAGSPLHF. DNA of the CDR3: TGTGCCAGCAGTTTCTCAGGGGCGGGTTCACCCCTCCACTTT.